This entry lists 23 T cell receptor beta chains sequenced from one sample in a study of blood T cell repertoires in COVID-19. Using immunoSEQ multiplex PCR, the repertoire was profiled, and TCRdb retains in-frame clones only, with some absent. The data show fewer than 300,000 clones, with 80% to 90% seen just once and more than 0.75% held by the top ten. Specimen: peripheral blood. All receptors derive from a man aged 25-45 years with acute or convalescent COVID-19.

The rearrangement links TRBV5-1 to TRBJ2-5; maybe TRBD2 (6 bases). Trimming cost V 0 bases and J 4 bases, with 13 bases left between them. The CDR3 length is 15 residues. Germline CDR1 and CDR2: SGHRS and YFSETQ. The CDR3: CASSLGTGGPETQYF. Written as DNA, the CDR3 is TGCGCCAGCAGCTTGGGTACCGGGGGACCAGAGACCCAGTACTTC.

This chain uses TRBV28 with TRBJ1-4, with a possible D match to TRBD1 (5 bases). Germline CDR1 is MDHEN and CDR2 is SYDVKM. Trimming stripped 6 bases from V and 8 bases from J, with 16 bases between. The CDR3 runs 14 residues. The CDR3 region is CASRPVGPREKLFF. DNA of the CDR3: TGTGCCAGCAGACCAGTGGGGCCCAGGGAAAAACTGTTTTTT.

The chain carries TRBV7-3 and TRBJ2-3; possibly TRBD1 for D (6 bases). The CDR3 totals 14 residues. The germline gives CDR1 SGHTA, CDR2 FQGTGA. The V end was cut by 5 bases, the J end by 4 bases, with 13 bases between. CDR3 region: CASSTNTGPDTQYF. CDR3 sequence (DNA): TGTGCCAGCAGCACAAATACAGGGCCAGATACGCAGTATTTT. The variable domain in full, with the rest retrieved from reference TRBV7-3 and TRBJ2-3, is GAGVSQTPSNKVTEKGKYVELRCDPISGHTALYWYRQSLGQGPEFLIYFQGTGAADDSGLPNDRFFAVRPEGSVSTLKIQRTERGDSAVYLCASSTNTGPDTQYFGPGTRLTVL.

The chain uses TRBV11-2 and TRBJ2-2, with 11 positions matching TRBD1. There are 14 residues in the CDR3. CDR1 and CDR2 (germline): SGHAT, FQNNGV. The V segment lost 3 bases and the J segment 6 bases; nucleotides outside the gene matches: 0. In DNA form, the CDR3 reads TGTGCCAGCAGCTTGGGACAGGGGGCCGGGGAGCTGTTTTTT. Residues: CASSLGQGAGELFF.

CDR3 amino acids: CASSQVAREQYF. CDR3 in DNA: TGTGCCAGCAGCCAAGTCGCGCGGGAGCAGTACTTC. The chain recombines TRBV28 with TRBJ2-7; D is unclear. Between the trimmed V and J ends, which lost 6 bases and 7 bases, there was a span of 13 bases. From germline, CDR1 is MDHEN and CDR2 SYDVKM. The CDR3 runs 12 residues.

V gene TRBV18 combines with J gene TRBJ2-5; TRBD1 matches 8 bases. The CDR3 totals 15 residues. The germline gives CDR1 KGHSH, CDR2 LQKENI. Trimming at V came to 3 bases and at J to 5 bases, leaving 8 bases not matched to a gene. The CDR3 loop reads CASSPGQGTWETQYF. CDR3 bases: TGTGCCAGCTCACCTGGACAGGGCACGTGGGAGACCCAGTACTTC.

CDR3 coding DNA: TGTGCCAGCAGCTTGTATGCGGGACAGGTGGAGACCCAGTACTTC. Encoded protein: CASSLYAGQVETQYF. The chain recombines TRBV5-6 with TRBJ2-5, with TRBD1 matching over 8 bases. J was trimmed by 5 bases and V by 1 base; bases with no gene match: 7. The germline gives CDR1 SGHDT, CDR2 YYEEEE. CDR3 size: 15 residues.

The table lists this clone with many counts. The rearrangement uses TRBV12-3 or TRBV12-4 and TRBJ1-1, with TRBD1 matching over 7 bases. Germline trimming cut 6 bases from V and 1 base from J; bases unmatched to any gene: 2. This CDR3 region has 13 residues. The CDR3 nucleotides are TGTGCCAGCAGCCGGGACAGGAACACTGAAGCTTTCTTT. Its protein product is CASSRDRNTEAFF.

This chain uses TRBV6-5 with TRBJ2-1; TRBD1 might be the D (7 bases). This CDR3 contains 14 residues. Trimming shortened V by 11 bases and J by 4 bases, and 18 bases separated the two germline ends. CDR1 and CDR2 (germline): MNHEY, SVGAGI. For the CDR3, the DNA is TGTGCCTCACAAGGGGGCGGGACTTACAATGAGCAGTTCTTC. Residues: CASQGGGTYNEQFF.

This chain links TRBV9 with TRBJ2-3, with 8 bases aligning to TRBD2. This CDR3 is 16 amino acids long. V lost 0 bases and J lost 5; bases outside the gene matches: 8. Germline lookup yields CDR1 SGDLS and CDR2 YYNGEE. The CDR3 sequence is CASSVAAGDTGDTQYF. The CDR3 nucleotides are TGTGCCAGCAGCGTAGCAGCGGGGGATACCGGAGATACGCAGTATTTT.

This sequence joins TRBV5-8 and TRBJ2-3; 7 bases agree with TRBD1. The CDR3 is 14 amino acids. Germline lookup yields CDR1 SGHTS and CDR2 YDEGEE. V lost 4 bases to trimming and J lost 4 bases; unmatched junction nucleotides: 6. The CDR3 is CASSKQGLADTQYF. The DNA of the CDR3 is TGTGCCAGCAGCAAACAGGGGTTGGCAGATACGCAGTATTTT.

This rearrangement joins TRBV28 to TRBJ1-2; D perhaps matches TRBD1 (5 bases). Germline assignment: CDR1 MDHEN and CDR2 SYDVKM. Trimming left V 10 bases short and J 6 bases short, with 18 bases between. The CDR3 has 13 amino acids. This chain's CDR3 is CATVYRINDGYTF. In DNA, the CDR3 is TGTGCCACGGTCTACAGGATTAATGATGGCTACACCTTC.

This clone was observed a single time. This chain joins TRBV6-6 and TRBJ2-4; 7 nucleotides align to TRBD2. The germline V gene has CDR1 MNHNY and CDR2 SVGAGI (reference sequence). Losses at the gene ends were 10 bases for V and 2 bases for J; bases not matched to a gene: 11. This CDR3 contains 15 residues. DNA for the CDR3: TGTGCCACCGCTCCCCGGACTAGTTCCAAAAACATTCAGTACTTC. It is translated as CATAPRTSSKNIQYF.

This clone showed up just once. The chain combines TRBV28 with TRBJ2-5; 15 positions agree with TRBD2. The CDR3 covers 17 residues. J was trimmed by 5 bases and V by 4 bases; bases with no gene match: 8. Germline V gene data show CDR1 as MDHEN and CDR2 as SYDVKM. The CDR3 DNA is TGTGCCAGCAGTTATGGGGGACTAGCGGGAGGCGGCGAGACCCAGTACTTC. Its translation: CASSYGGLAGGGETQYF.

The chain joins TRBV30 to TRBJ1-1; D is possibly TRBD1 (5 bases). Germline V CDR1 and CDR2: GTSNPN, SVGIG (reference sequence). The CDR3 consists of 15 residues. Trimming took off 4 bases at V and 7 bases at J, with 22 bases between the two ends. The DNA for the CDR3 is TGTGCCTGGATTGGTGTAGGCAGGGTTCTCAATGAAGCTTTCTTT. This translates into CAWIGVGRVLNEAFF. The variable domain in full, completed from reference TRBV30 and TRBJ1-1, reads SQTIHQWPATLVQPVGSPLSLECTVEGTSNPNLYWYRQAAGRGLQLLFYSVGIGQISSEVPQNLSASRPQDRQFILSSKKLLLSDSGFYLCAWIGVGRVLNEAFFGQGTRLTVV.

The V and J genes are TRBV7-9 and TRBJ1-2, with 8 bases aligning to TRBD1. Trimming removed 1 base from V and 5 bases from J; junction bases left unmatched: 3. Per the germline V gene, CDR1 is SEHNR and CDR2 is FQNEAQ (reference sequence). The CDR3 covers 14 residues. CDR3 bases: TGTGCCAGCAGCTTAGACAGGACAGGGTATGGCTACACCTTC. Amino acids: CASSLDRTGYGYTF.

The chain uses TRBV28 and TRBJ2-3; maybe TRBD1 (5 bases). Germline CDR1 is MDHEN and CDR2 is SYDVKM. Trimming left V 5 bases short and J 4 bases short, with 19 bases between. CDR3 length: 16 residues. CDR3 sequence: CASSPPQGSISDTQYF. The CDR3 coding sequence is TGTGCCAGCAGTCCACCTCAGGGTAGTATCTCAGATACGCAGTATTTT.

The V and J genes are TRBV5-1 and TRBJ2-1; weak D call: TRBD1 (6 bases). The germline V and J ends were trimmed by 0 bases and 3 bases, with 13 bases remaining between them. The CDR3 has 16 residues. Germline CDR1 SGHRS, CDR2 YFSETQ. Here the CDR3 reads CASSLGGRGVYNEQFF. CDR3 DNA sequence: TGCGCCAGCAGCTTGGGAGGCAGGGGTGTCTACAATGAGCAGTTCTTC. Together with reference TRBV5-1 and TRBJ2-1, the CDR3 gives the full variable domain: KAGVTQTPRYLIKTRGQQVTLSCSPISGHRSVSWYQQTPGQGLQFLFEYFSETQRNKGNFPGRFSGRQFSNSRSEMNVSTLELGDSALYLCASSLGGRGVYNEQFFGPGTRLTVL.

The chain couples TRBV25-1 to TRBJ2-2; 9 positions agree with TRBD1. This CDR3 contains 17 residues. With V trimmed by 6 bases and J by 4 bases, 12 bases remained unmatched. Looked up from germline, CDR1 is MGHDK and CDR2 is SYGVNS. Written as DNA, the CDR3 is TGTGCCAGCAGGCCCCCTTGGGAGACAGGGGGCACCGGGGAGCTGTTTTTT. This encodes CASRPPWETGGTGELFF.

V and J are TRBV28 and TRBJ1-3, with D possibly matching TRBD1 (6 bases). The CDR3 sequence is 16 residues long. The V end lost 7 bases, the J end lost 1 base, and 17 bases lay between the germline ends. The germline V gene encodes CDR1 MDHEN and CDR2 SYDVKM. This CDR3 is CASTLGGGASGNTIYF. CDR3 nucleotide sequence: TGTGCCAGCACTCTGGGGGGGGGCGCTTCTGGAAACACCATATATTTT.

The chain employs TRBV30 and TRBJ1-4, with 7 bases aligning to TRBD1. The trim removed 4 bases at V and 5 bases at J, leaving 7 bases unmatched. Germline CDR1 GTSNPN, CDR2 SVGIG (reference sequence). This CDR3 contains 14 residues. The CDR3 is CAWNLGTVNEKLFF. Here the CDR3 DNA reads TGTGCCTGGAACCTGGGGACAGTAAATGAAAAACTGTTTTTT.

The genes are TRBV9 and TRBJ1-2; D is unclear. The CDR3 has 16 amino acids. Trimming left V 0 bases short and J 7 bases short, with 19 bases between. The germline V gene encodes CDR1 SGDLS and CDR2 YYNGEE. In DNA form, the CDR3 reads TGTGCCAGCAGCGTAGGGACGGGGTACGAGGGCCGTGGCTACACCTTC. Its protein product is CASSVGTGYEGRGYTF.

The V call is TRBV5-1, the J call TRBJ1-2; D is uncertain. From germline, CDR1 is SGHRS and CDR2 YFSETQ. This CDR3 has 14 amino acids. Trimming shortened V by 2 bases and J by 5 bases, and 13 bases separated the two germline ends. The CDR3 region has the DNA TGCGCCAGCAGCTTTATGTACGGGGTTTATGGCTACACCTTC. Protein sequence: CASSFMYGVYGYTF. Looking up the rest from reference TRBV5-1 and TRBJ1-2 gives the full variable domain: KAGVTQTPRYLIKTRGQQVTLSCSPISGHRSVSWYQQTPGQGLQFLFEYFSETQRNKGNFPGRFSGRQFSNSRSEMNVSTLELGDSALYLCASSFMYGVYGYTFGSGTRLTVV.